This record covers a single T cell receptor (beta chain). Antigen: not known. The method was immunoSEQ multiplex PCR; TCRdb's version includes in-frame clones alone and lacks a portion of them. The sample has approximately 87,000 clones, 92% seen once. CDR1 and CDR2 (germline): SGDLS, YYNGEE. The ends were cut back, 0 bases at V and 5 bases at J, with 12 bases in the middle. The CDR3 covers 16 residues. The data originate from a study of OX40 agonist ivuxolimab in advanced cancers. Background on the study: As their treatment, patients were administered ivuxolimab, an agonistic anti-OX40 (CD134) antibody. Study findings and constraints: Expanded peripheral T cell antigen specificity was not determined.

With autoimmune disease history or systemic immunosuppression, patients were excluded. The TCR comes from an adult with an advanced solid tumor such as melanoma, head and neck, liver or kidney cancer. The chain joins TRBV9 to TRBJ1-6, with TRBD1 as a possible D gene (6 bases). The sample in question was CD4+ or CD8+ T cells sorted from blood, obtained in a trial of the OX40 agonist ivuxolimab. CDR3 nucleotide sequence: TGTGCCAGCAGCGTAGAAGGGGGTCCTAATAATTCACCCCTCCACTTT. Residues: CASSVEGGPNNSPLHF.